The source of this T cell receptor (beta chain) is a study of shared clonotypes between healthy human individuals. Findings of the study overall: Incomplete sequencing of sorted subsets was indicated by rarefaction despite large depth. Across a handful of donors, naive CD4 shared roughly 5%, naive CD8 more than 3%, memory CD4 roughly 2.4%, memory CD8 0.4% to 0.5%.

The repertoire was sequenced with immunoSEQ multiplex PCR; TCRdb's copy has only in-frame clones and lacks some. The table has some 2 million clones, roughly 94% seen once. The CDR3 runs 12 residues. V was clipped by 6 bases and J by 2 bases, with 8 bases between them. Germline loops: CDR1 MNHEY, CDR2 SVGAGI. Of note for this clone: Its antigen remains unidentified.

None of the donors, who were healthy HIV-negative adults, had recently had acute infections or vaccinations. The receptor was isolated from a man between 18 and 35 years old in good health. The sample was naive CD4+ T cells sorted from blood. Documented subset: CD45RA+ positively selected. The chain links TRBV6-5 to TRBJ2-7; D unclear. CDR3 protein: CASRSTTYEQYF. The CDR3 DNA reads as TGTGCCAGCAGATCTACCACCTACGAGCAGTACTTC.